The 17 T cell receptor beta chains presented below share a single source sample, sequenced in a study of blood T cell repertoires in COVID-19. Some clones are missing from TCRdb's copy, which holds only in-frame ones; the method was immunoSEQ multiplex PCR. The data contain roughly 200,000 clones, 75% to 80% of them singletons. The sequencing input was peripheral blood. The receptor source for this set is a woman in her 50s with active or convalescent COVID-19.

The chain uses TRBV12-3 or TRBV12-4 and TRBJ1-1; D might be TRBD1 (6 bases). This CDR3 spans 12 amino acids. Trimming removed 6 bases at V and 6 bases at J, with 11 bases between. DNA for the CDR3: TGTGCCAGCAGCCCAGGGGTCCCTGAAGCTTTCTTT. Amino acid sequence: CASSPGVPEAFF.

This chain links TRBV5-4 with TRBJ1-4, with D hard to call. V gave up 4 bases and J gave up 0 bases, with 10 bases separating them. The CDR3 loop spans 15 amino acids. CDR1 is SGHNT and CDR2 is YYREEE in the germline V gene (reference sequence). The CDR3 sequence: CASSPSDTTNEKLFF. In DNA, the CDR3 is TGTGCCAGCAGCCCATCAGATACAACTAATGAAAAACTGTTTTTT.

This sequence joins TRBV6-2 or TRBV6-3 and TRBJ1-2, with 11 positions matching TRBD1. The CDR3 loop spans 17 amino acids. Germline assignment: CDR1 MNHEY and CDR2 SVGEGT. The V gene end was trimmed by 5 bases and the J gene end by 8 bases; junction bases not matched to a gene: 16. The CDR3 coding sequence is TGTGCCAGCAGTCCCCGGGACAGGGGGTTGTCAGGGAGCGGCTACACCTTC. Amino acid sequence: CASSPRDRGLSGSGYTF.

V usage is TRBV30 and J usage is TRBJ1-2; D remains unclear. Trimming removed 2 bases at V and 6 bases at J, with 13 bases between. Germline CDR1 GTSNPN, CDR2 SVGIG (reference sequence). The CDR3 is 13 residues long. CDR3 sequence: CAWSHAFSDGYTF. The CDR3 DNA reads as TGTGCCTGGAGTCATGCGTTTAGCGATGGCTACACCTTC.

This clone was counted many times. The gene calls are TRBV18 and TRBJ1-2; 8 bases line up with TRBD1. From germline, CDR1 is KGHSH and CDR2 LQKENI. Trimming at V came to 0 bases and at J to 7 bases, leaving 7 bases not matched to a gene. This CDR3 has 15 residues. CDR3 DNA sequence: TGTGCCAGCTCACCACCGACCAAGGACAGGGCTGGCTACACCTTC. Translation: CASSPPTKDRAGYTF.

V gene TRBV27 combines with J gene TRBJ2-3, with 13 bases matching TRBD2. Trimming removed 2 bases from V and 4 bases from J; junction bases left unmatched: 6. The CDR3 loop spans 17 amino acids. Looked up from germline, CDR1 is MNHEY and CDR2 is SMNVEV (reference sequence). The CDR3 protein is CASSLIRLAGGPDTQYF. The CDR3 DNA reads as TGTGCCAGCAGTTTAATCCGACTAGCGGGGGGCCCAGATACGCAGTATTTT.

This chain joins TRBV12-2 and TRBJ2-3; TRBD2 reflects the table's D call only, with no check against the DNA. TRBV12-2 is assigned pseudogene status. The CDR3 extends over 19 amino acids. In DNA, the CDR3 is TGTGCAAGTCGCTTAGCGTTCAGGACTAGCGGGAGAGTCACAGATACGCAGTATTTT. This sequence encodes CASRLAFRTSGRVTDTQYF.

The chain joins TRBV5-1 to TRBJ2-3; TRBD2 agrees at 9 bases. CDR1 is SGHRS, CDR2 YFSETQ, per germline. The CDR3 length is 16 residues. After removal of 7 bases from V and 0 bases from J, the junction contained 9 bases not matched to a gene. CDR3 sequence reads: CASGLQTSGSTDTQYF. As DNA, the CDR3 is TGCGCCAGCGGCCTCCAAACTAGCGGGAGCACAGATACGCAGTATTTT. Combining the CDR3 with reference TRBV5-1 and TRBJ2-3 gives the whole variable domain KAGVTQTPRYLIKTRGQQVTLSCSPISGHRSVSWYQQTPGQGLQFLFEYFSETQRNKGNFPGRFSGRQFSNSRSEMNVSTLELGDSALYLCASGLQTSGSTDTQYFGPGTRLTVL.

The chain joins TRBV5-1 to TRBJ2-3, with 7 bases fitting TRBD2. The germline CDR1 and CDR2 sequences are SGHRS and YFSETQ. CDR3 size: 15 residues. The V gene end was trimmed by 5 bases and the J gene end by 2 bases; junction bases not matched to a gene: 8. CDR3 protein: CASRPVGGNTDTQYF. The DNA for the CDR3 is TGCGCCAGCAGACCGGTGGGGGGGAACACAGATACGCAGTATTTT. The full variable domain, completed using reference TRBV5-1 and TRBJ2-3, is KAGVTQTPRYLIKTRGQQVTLSCSPISGHRSVSWYQQTPGQGLQFLFEYFSETQRNKGNFPGRFSGRQFSNSRSEMNVSTLELGDSALYLCASRPVGGNTDTQYFGPGTRLTVL.

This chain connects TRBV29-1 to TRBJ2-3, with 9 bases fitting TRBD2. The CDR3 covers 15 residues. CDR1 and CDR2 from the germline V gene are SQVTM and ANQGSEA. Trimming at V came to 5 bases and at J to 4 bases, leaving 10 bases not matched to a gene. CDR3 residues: CSVHPSGVASDTQYF. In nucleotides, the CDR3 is TGCAGCGTTCACCCTAGCGGGGTGGCATCAGATACGCAGTATTTT.

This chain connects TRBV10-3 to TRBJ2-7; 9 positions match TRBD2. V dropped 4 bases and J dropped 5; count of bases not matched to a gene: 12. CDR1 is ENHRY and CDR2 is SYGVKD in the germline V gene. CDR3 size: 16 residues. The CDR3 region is CAISGGRASGTHEQYF. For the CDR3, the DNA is TGTGCCATCAGTGGGGGACGAGCTAGCGGGACCCACGAGCAGTACTTC.

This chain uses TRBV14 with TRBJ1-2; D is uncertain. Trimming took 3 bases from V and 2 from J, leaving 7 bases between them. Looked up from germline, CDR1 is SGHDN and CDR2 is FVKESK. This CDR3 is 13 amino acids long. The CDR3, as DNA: TGTGCCAGCAGCCAGGCGCGGAACTATGGCTACACCTTC. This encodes CASSQARNYGYTF.

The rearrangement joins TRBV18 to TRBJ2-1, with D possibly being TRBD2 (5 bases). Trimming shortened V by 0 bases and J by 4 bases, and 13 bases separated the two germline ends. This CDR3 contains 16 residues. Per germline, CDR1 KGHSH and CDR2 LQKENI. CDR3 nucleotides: TGTGCCAGCTCACCACCGGGGTCCTCGGGATACAATGAGCAGTTCTTC. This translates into CASSPPGSSGYNEQFF. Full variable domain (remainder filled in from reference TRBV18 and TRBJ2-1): NAGVMQNPRHLVRRRGQEARLRCSPMKGHSHVYWYRQLPEEGLKFMVYLQKENIIDESGMPKERFSAEFPKEGPSILRIQQVVRGDSAAYFCASSPPGSSGYNEQFFGPGTRLTVL.

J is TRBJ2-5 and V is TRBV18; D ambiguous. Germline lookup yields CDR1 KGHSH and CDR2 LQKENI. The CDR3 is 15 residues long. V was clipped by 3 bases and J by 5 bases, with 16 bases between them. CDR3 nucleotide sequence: TGTGCCAGCTCACCCTCCGGTCTACCGAAGGAGACCCAGTACTTC. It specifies CASSPSGLPKETQYF. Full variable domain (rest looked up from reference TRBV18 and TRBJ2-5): NAGVMQNPRHLVRRRGQEARLRCSPMKGHSHVYWYRQLPEEGLKFMVYLQKENIIDESGMPKERFSAEFPKEGPSILRIQQVVRGDSAAYFCASSPSGLPKETQYFGPGTRLLVL.

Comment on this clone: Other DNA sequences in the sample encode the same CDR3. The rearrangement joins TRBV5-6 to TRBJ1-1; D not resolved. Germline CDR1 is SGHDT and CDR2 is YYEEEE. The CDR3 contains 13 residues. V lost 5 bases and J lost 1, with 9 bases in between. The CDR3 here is CASSLAGNTEAFF. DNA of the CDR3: TGTGCCAGCAGTCTTGCGGGGAACACTGAAGCTTTCTTT.

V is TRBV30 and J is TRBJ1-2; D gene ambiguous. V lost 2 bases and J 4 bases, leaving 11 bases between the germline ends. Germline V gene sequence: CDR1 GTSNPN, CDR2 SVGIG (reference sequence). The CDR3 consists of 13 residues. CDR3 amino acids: CAWSPVGSYGYTF. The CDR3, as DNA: TGTGCCTGGAGTCCAGTAGGGAGCTATGGCTACACCTTC.

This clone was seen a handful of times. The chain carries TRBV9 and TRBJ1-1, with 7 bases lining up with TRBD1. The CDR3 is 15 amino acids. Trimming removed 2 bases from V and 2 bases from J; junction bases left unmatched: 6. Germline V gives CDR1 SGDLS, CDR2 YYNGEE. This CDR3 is CASSVLDRDNTEAFF. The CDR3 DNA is TGTGCCAGCAGCGTTCTCGACAGGGACAACACTGAAGCTTTCTTT.